Sequencing of this TCR beta chain was carried out in a study of early T cells in non-severe SARS-CoV-2 infection. Study in general: Unpaired chains resulted from sequencing bulk RNA of unsorted whole blood.

Unique molecular identifier tags were affixed to discrete cDNA molecules. One entry per CDR3 protein results from TCRdb running MiXCR on the 5' RACE reads. This table has around 49,000 distinct CDR3 sequences, less than 4.5% appearing once. Points from the study as a whole: There was a bias toward anti-spike CD8 responses in VDJdb matching, which missed private and CD4 specificities.

This clonotype has ten or more counts. The antigen is unknown. Germline lookup yields CDR1 DFQATT and CDR2 SNEGSKA (reference sequence). The CDR3 loop spans 15 amino acids. Unmatched junction bases numbered 4, after V lost 0 bases and J lost 6 bases. The J gene is TRBJ2-2, the V gene TRBV20-1, with TRBD2 matching over 10 bases. This TCR derives from an adult who was a healthcare worker with PCR-confirmed SARS-CoV-2 infection or an uninfected control (not recorded which). Sequencing was done on a sample of whole blood. The CDR3: CSAREKRGGAGELFF. The DNA for the CDR3 is TGCAGTGCTAGAGAAAAGCGGGGGGGCGCCGGGGAGCTGTTTTTT.